The following is a T cell receptor (beta chain) sequence with its context. Its specificity is not known. Blood was collected once per donor into heparin, averaging about 0.12 L. CD45RO/CCR7/CD25/CD127/CD95/CD27 staining was used to isolate CD4+ naive, central memory, regulatory and stem cell-like memory cells by sorting. The data derive from a study of beta chain features in type 1 diabetes. Expressed TCRB transcripts were sequenced after all isolated RNA was converted to cDNA. Libraries were prepared by immunoSEQ multiplex PCR; TCRdb keeps only in-frame clonotypes and omits some of them. The table has about 130,000 clones, nearly 9.5% seen once. Study-wide points: In all four CD4+ subsets, TCRB CDR3 length was significantly, moderately reduced in type 1 diabetes.

Germline V gene sequence: CDR1 MDHEN, CDR2 SYDVKM. This CDR3 is 14 amino acids long. Trimming took off 8 bases at V and 5 bases at J, with 15 bases between the two ends. Sequencing was done on a sample of central memory CD4+ T cells from blood. The sequence came from a young man in good health. The gene calls are TRBV28 and TRBJ1-4; D might be TRBD1 (6 bases). CDR3 in amino acids: CASRPGGANEKLFF. The CDR3 DNA sequence: TGTGCCAGCCGTCCCGGGGGGGCGAATGAAAAACTGTTTTTT.